These 22 T cell receptor beta chains originate from one sample sequenced in a study of T cell responses to AZD1222 COVID-19 vaccine. Assay used: immunoSEQ multiplex PCR; TCRdb lists only in-frame clones, some missing. The data hold some 130,000 clones, with 85% to 90% observed a single time. Sample: peripheral blood, taken on day 0 of AZD1222 vaccination. Every receptor here comes from an adult in good health.

Note on this clone: This CDR3 is also generated by other DNA sequences in the sample. The chain recombines TRBV9 with TRBJ1-1; D gene uncertain. CDR3 size: 13 residues. Germline V gene sequence: CDR1 SGDLS, CDR2 YYNGEE. Trimming took 4 bases from V and 0 from J, leaving 7 bases between them. This CDR3 reads CASSRLMNTEAFF. In nucleotides, the CDR3 is TGTGCCAGCAGCCGTCTCATGAACACTGAAGCTTTCTTT.

This clone came up once. The chain links TRBV23-1 to TRBJ1-2; a possible D gene is TRBD1 (5 bases). TRBV23-1 is designated an ORF whose function remains uncertain. The V gene lost 0 bases and the J gene lost 2 bases, with 7 bases spanning the gap. This CDR3 contains 14 residues. The CDR3, as DNA: TGCGCCAGCAGTCAATCGACAGTAAACTATGGCTACACCTTC. This codes for CASSQSTVNYGYTF.

V is TRBV7-9 and J is TRBJ1-1; 9 nucleotides line up with TRBD1. Germline V CDR1 and CDR2: SEHNR, FQNEAQ (reference sequence). This CDR3 has 15 amino acids. The ends lost 5 bases at V and 5 bases at J; junction bases unmatched: 9. CDR3 sequence (DNA): TGTGCCAGCAGCCTCCCCGGGACAGGGTGGACTGAAGCTTTCTTT. Protein sequence: CASSLPGTGWTEAFF. Filled out from reference TRBV7-9 and TRBJ1-1, the complete variable domain reads DTGVSQNPRHKITKRGQNVTFRCDPISEHNRLYWYRQTLGQGPEFLTYFQNEAQLEKSRLLSDRFSAERPKGSFSTLEIQRTEQGDSAMYLCASSLPGTGWTEAFFGQGTRLTVV.

The rearrangement joins TRBV28 to TRBJ2-1; possibly TRBD1 for D (5 bases). V was shortened by 4 bases and J by 2 bases, with 21 bases between the two germline ends. This CDR3 region has 18 residues. The V gene's germline CDR1 is MDHEN and CDR2 SYDVKM. Written as DNA, the CDR3 is TGTGCCAGCAGTTCTTACCCTCACACTGTGACAGCCTACAATGAGCAGTTCTTC. This codes for CASSSYPHTVTAYNEQFF.

The rearrangement uses TRBV19 and TRBJ1-5; D not certain. V lost 1 base to trimming and J lost 6 bases, with 10 bases between them. Germline V lookup: CDR1 LNHDA, CDR2 SQIVND (reference sequence). This CDR3 has 14 amino acids. Here the CDR3 reads CASSIGSSPQPQHF. In nucleotides, the CDR3 is TGTGCCAGTAGTATAGGATCTTCGCCTCAGCCCCAGCATTTT.

This sequence joins TRBV11-2 and TRBJ2-1; 12 nucleotides align to TRBD2. This CDR3 contains 16 residues. Germline CDR1 is SGHAT and CDR2 is FQNNGV. The trim removed 5 bases at V and 9 bases at J, leaving 11 bases unmatched. This CDR3 is CASSPPPSGGASEQFF. The CDR3 coding sequence is TGTGCCAGCAGCCCCCCCCCTAGCGGGGGGGCCAGTGAGCAGTTCTTC.

V and J are TRBV5-4 and TRBJ1-2; D gene uncertain. Germline CDR1 is SGHNT and CDR2 is YYREEE (reference sequence). Trimming cost V 4 bases and J 1 base, with 14 bases left between them. The CDR3 totals 15 residues. CDR3 nucleotide sequence: TGTGCCAGCAGCCCTCCTGGTCGGAGTAACTATGGCTACACCTTC. Translated: CASSPPGRSNYGYTF. Full variable domain (remainder filled in from reference TRBV5-4 and TRBJ1-2): ETGVTQSPTHLIKTRGQQVTLRCSSQSGHNTVSWYQQALGQGPQFIFQYYREEENGRGNFPPRFSGLQFPNYSSELNVNALELDDSALYLCASSPPGRSNYGYTFGSGTRLTVV.

This clone was seen a handful of times. The rearrangement joins TRBV28 to TRBJ1-4, with D possibly matching TRBD1 (6 bases). V was cut by 3 bases and J by 10 bases, with 21 bases left in between. The V gene's germline CDR1 is MDHEN and CDR2 SYDVKM. This CDR3 comprises 16 residues. The CDR3 coding sequence is TGTGCCAGCAGTTTGCTATTCTCCGGGACATTCGGAAAACTGTTTTTT. Its protein product is CASSLLFSGTFGKLFF.

V is TRBV5-1 and J is TRBJ1-2; D is ambiguous. Germline CDR1 reads SGHRS; CDR2 reads YFSETQ. The germline V and J ends were trimmed by 1 base and 2 bases, with 12 bases remaining between them. CDR3 size: 15 residues. CDR3: CASSLPREPNYGYTF. The CDR3 DNA sequence: TGCGCCAGCAGCTTGCCCCGGGAGCCGAACTATGGCTACACCTTC.

This chain joins TRBV5-1 and TRBJ2-7; D is perhaps TRBD1 (6 bases). Trimming removed 3 bases from V and 0 bases from J, with 16 bases in between. Germline V gene lookup returns CDR1 SGHRS and CDR2 YFSETQ. The length of the CDR3 is 16 residues. CDR3 protein: CASSSLWTAGSYEQYF. The CDR3 nucleotides are TGCGCCAGCAGCTCTCTTTGGACAGCCGGCTCCTACGAGCAGTACTTC.

This rearrangement joins TRBV7-2 to TRBJ1-1, with D hard to call. CDR3 length: 13 amino acids. The germline V and J ends were trimmed by 0 bases and 11 bases, with 13 bases remaining between them. In germline, CDR1 is SGHTA, CDR2 FQGNSA. The DNA for the CDR3 is TGTGCCAGCAGCTTAGCTTTGAGGAATTACGCTTTCTTT. Amino acids: CASSLALRNYAFF.

This chain links TRBV6-2 or TRBV6-3 with TRBJ2-6, with D perhaps TRBD1 (6 bases). The germline V gene encodes CDR1 MNHEY and CDR2 SVGEGT. V was pared by 5 bases and J by 0 bases, with 11 bases between. The CDR3 spans 16 residues. The DNA of the CDR3 is TGTGCCAGCAGTAGGGACATCATCTCTGGGGCCAACGTCCTGACTTTC. Its translation is CASSRDIISGANVLTF.

This chain connects TRBV21-1 to TRBJ1-4. TRBV21-1 counts as a pseudogene. The CDR3 is made up of 15 amino acids. This chain's CDR3 is CASSKAAGEAEKLFF. The CDR3 DNA reads TGTGCCAGCAGCAAAGCGGCAGGGGAGGCTGAAAAACTGTTTTTT.

CDR3 region: CASSFGDVNNYGYTF. The CDR3 nucleotides read TGTGCCAGCAGTTTCGGGGACGTTAATAACTATGGCTACACCTTC. The genes are TRBV28 and TRBJ1-2, with D tentatively TRBD1 (5 bases). The V end was cut by 3 bases, the J end by 1 base, with 12 bases between. This CDR3 is 15 amino acids long. Germline V CDR1 and CDR2: MDHEN, SYDVKM.

This chain joins TRBV11-2 and TRBJ1-2, with a tentative D call TRBD1 (6 bases). The V end was cut by 4 bases, the J end by 1 base, with 13 bases between. The CDR3 has 15 amino acids. Germline CDR1 SGHAT, CDR2 FQNNGV. In DNA, the CDR3 is TGTGCCAGCAGCTGGTCAGGGGATATTAACTATGGCTACACCTTC. Translation: CASSWSGDINYGYTF.

The V gene is TRBV2, the J gene TRBJ1-3; D is perhaps TRBD1 (5 bases). With 2 bases removed from V and 2 bases from J, the gap between germline ends came to 13 bases. CDR3 size: 16 residues. Germline loops: CDR1 SNHLY, CDR2 FYNNEI. The CDR3 loop is CASSEPGRGAGNTIYF. CDR3 nucleotide sequence: TGTGCCAGCAGTGAACCGGGTCGAGGGGCTGGAAACACCATATATTTT.

The sample holds a few counts of this clone. The rearrangement links TRBV6-2 or TRBV6-3 to TRBJ1-5; D might be TRBD1 (5 bases). The germline V and J ends were trimmed by 2 bases and 1 base, with 9 bases remaining between them. CDR1 and CDR2 from the germline V gene are MNHEY and SVGEGT. This CDR3 has 15 residues. In DNA, the CDR3 is TGTGCCAGCAGTTACGCGGGGGACAGCAATCAGCCCCAGCATTTT. It encodes CASSYAGDSNQPQHF.

The gene calls are TRBV5-1 and TRBJ2-7, with D maybe TRBD1 (5 bases). The length of the CDR3 is 15 residues. Germline loops: CDR1 SGHRS, CDR2 YFSETQ. Trimming stripped 4 bases from V and 0 bases from J, with 14 bases between. CDR3 sequence: CASSKLAQGSYEQYF. CDR3 nucleotide sequence: TGCGCCAGCAGCAAGTTGGCCCAGGGCTCCTACGAGCAGTACTTC.

The rearrangement uses TRBV28 and TRBJ2-7; possibly TRBD1 for D (6 bases). The CDR3 length is 14 residues. The germline V and J ends were trimmed by 7 bases and 2 bases, with 15 bases remaining between them. Germline V gives CDR1 MDHEN, CDR2 SYDVKM. The CDR3 here is CASTTTGNPYEQYF. The CDR3 coding sequence is TGTGCCAGCACCACAACAGGGAACCCCTACGAGCAGTACTTC. The variable domain in full, completed from reference TRBV28 and TRBJ2-7, reads DVKVTQSSRYLVKRTGEKVFLECVQDMDHENMFWYRQDPGLGLRLIYFSYDVKMKEKGDIPEGYSVSREKKERFSLILESASTNQTSMYLCASTTTGNPYEQYFGPGTRLTVT.

This clone was counted once. The chain employs TRBV7-2 and TRBJ1-1; a weak D match, TRBD1 (5 bases). Germline V gene data show CDR1 as SGHTA and CDR2 as FQGNSA. Trimming cost V 3 bases and J 1 base, with 24 bases left between them. The CDR3 loop spans 19 amino acids. The CDR3, as DNA: TGTGCCAGCAGCTTTTCCCGACGCGGGGGGATCAGGAGGAACACTGAAGCTTTCTTT. This gives the protein CASSFSRRGGIRRNTEAFF.

This chain uses TRBV6-5 with TRBJ2-7; no clear D. V shed 0 bases and J shed 0 bases, with 6 bases lying between them. Germline V gives CDR1 MNHEY, CDR2 SVGAGI. The CDR3 is made up of 14 amino acids. CDR3 sequence: CASSYSKHSYEQYF. The CDR3 coding sequence is TGTGCCAGCAGTTACTCGAAGCACTCCTACGAGCAGTACTTC.

A word on this clone: A junction end diverges from the germline sequence, so it may reflect a read error. The chain joins TRBV7-7 to TRBJ2-3; 10 bases match TRBD1. Per the germline V gene, CDR1 is SSHAT and CDR2 is FNYEAQ (reference sequence). CDR3 length: 21 residues. The CDR3 DNA follows: TGTGCTAGCAGCCCCGAGGGGAATGGGGGACAGGGGCGTTCCTACGGAGATACGCAGTATTTT. Amino acid sequence: CASSPEGNGGQGRSYGDTQYF.